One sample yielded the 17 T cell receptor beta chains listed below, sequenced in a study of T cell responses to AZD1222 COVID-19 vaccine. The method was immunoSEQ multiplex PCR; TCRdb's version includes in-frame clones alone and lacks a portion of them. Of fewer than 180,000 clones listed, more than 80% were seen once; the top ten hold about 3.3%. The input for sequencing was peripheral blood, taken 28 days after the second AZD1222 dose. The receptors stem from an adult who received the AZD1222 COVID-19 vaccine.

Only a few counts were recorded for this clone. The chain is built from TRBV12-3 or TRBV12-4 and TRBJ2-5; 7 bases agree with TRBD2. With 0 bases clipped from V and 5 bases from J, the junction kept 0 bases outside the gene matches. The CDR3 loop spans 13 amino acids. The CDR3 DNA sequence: TGTGCCAGCAGTTTAGCGGGAGGGGAGACCCAGTACTTC. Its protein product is CASSLAGGETQYF.

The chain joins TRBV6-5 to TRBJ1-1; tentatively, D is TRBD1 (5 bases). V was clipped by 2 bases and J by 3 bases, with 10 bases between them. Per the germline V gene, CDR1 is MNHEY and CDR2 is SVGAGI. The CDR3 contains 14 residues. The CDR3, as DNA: TGTGCCAGCAGTTACCAGGACACGGACACTGAAGCTTTCTTT. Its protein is CASSYQDTDTEAFF.

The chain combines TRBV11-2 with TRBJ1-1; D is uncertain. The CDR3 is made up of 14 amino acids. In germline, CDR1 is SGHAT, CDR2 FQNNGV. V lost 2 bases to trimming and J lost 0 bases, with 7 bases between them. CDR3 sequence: CASSLREVNTEAFF. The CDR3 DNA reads TGTGCCAGCAGCTTAAGGGAGGTGAACACTGAAGCTTTCTTT.

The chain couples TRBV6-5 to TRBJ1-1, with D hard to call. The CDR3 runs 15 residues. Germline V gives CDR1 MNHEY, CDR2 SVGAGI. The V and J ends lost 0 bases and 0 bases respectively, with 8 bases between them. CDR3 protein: CASSYSAGLNTEAFF. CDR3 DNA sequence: TGTGCCAGCAGTTACTCTGCAGGCCTGAACACTGAAGCTTTCTTT.

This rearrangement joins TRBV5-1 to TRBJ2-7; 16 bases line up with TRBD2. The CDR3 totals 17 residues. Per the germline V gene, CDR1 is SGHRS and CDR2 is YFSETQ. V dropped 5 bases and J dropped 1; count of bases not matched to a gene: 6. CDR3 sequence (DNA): TGCGCCAGCAGTCAGGGACTAGCGGGAGGGATGTCCTACGAGCAGTACTTC. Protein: CASSQGLAGGMSYEQYF.

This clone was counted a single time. The CDR3 reads CASSRSVRGNTEAFF. The CDR3 DNA is TGCGCCAGCAGTCGGTCGGTCAGGGGGAACACTGAAGCTTTCTTT. The V gene is TRBV10-1, the J gene TRBJ1-1; tentatively, D is TRBD1 (6 bases). V lost 5 bases to trimming and J lost 1 base, with 14 bases between them. CDR1 and CDR2 (germline): WNHNN, SYGVQD (reference sequence). The length of the CDR3 is 15 residues.

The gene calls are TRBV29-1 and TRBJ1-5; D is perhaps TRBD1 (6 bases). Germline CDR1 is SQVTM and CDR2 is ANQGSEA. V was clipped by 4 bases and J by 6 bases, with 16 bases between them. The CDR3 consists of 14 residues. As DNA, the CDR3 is TGCAGCGTTGGACGGGGAAGGGGGACTCAGCCCCAGCATTTT. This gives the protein CSVGRGRGTQPQHF.

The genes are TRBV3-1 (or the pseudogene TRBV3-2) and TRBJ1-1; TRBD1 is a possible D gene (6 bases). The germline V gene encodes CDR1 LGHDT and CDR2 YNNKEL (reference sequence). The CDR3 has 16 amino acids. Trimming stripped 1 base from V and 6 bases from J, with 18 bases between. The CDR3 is CASSQVGAGVIPEAFF. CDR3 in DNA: TGTGCCAGCAGCCAAGTTGGGGCAGGGGTCATTCCTGAAGCTTTCTTT.

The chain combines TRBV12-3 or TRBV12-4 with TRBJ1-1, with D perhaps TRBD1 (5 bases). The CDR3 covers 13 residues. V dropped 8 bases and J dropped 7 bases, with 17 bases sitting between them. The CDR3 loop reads CASGKGPAYEAFF. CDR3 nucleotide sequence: TGTGCCAGCGGGAAGGGGCCCGCTTATGAAGCTTTCTTT.

In DNA form, the CDR3 reads TGCGCCAGCAGCAGGGAGACTGGGAAGAAATACAATGAGCAGTTCTTC. Amino acid sequence: CASSRETGKKYNEQFF. This chain joins TRBV23-1 and TRBJ2-1; either TRBD1 or TRBD2 may fit D (5 bases each). TRBV23-1 has ORF status, its function being uncertain. The CDR3 has 16 residues. The ends were cut back, 6 bases at V and 4 bases at J, with 19 bases in the middle.

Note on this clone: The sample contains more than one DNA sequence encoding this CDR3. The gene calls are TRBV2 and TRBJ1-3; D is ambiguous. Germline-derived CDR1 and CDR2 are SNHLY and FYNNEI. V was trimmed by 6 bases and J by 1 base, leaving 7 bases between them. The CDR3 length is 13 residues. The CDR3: CASRDGSGNTIYF. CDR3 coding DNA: TGTGCCAGCAGGGATGGGTCTGGAAACACCATATATTTT.

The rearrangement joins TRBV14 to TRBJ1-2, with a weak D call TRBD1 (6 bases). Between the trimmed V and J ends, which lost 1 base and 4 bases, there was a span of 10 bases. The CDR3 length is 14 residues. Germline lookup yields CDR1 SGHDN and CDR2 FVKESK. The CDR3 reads CASSQVQGPYGYTF. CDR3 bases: TGTGCCAGCAGCCAAGTTCAGGGGCCCTATGGCTACACCTTC.

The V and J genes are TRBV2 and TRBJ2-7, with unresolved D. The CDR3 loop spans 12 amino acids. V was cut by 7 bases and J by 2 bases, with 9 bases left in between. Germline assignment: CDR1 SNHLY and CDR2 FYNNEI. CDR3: CASMALAYEQYF. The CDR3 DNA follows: TGTGCCAGCATGGCCCTAGCCTACGAGCAGTACTTC.

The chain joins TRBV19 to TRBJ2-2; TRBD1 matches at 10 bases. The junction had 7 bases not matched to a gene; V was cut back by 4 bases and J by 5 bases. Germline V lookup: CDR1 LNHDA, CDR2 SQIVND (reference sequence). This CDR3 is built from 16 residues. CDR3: CASSKPGTGVTGELFF. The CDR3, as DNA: TGTGCCAGTAGTAAACCGGGGACAGGGGTGACCGGGGAGCTGTTTTTT.

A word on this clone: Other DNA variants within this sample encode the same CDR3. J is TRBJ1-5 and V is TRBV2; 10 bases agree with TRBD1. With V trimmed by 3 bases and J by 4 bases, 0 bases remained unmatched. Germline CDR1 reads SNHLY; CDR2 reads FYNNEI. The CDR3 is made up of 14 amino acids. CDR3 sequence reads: CASSEGQGNQPQHF. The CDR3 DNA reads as TGTGCCAGCAGTGAGGGACAGGGGAATCAGCCCCAGCATTTT.

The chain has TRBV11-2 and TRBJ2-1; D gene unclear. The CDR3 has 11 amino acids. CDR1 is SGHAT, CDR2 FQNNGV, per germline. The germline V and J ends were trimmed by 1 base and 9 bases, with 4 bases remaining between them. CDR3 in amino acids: CASSLGGEQFF. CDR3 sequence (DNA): TGTGCCAGCAGCTTAGGGGGTGAGCAGTTCTTC.

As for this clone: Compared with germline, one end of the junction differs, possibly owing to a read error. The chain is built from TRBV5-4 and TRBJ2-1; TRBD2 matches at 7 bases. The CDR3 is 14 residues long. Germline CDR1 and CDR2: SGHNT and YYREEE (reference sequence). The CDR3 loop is CASRRESSYNEQFF. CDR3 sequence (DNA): TGTGCAAGCAGGCGGGAGAGTTCCTACAATGAGCAGTTCTTC.